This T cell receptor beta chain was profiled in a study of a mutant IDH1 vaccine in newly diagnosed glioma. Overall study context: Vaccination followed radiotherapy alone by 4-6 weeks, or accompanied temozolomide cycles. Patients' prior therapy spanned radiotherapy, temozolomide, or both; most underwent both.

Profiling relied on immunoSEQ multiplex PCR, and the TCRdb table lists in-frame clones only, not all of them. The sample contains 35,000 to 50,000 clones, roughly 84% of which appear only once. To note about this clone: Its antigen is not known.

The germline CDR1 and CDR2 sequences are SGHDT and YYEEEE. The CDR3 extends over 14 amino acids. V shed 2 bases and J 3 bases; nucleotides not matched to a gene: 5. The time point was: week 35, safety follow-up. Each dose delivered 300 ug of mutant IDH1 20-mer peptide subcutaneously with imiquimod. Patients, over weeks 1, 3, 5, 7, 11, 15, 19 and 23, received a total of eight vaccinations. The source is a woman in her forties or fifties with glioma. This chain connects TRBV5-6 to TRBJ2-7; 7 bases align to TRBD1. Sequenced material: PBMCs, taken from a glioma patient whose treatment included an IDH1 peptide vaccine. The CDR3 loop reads CASSFGQGDYEQYF. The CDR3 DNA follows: TGTGCCAGCAGCTTTGGTCAGGGGGACTACGAGCAGTACTTC.